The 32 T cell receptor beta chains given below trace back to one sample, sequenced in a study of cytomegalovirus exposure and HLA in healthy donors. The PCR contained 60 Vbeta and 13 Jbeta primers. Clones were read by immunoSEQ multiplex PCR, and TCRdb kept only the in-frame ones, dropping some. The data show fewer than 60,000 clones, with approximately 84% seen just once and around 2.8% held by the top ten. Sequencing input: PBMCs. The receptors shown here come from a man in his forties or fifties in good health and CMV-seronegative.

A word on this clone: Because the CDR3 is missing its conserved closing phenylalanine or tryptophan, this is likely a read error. The CDR3 DNA reads TGTGCCAGCAGTTACTCAAGGACAGGGTCACAGGAGCAGTACCTC. Translating it yields CASSYSRTGSQEQYL. The chain combines TRBV6-5 with TRBJ2-7; the match to TRBD1 covers 8 bases. The CDR3 is 15 residues long. The trim removed 0 bases at V and 7 bases at J, leaving 8 bases unmatched. Germline CDR1 is MNHEY and CDR2 is SVGAGI.

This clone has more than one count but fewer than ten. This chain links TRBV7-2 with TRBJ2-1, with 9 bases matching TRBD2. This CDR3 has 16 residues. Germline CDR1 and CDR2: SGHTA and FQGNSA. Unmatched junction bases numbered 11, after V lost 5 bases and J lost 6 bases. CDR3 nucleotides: TGTGCCAGCAGCCCTAGCGCGGGGGGGTCTACCAATGAGCAGTTCTTC. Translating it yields CASSPSAGGSTNEQFF.

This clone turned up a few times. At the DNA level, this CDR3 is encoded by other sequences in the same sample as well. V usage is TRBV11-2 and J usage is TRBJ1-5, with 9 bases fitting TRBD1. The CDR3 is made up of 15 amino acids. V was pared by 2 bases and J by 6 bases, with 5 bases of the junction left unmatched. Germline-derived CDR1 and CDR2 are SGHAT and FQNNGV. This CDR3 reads CASSLNRGRGQPQHF. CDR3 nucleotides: TGTGCCAGCAGCTTAAACAGGGGGCGCGGTCAGCCCCAGCATTTT.

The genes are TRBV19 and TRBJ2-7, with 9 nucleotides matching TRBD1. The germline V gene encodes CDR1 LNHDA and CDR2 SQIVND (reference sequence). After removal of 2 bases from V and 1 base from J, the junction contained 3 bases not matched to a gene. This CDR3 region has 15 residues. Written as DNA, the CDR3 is TGTGCCAGTAGTATAAGGACAGGGGAATCCTACGAGCAGTACTTC. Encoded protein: CASSIRTGESYEQYF.

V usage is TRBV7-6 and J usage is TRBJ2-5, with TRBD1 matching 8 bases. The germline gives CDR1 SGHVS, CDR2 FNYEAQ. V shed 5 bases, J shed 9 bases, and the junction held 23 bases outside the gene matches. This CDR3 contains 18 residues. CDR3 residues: CASSDDRGGEDGTRAQYF. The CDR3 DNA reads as TGTGCCAGCAGCGACGACAGGGGTGGAGAGGACGGCACCCGGGCCCAGTACTTC. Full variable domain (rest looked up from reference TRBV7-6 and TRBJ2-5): GAGVSQSPRYKVTKRGQDVALRCDPISGHVSLYWYRQALGQGPEFLTYFNYEAQQDKSGLPNDRFSAERPEGSISTLTIQRTEQRDSAMYRCASSDDRGGEDGTRAQYFGPGTRLLVL.

The CDR3 is CASSYSRTDTQYF. The CDR3, as DNA: TGTGCCAGCAGCTACAGCCGCACAGATACGCAGTATTTT. The chain links TRBV27 to TRBJ2-3; D is ambiguous. V was shortened by 6 bases and J by 1 base, with 8 bases between the two germline ends. The V gene's germline CDR1 is MNHEY and CDR2 SMNVEV (reference sequence). This CDR3 is built from 13 residues.

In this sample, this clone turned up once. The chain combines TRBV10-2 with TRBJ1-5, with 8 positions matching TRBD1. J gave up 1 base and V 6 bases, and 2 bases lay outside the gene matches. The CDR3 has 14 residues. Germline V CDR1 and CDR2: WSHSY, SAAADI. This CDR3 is CASRDRVSNQPQHF. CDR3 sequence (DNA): TGCGCCAGCAGGGACAGGGTCAGCAATCAGCCCCAGCATTTT.

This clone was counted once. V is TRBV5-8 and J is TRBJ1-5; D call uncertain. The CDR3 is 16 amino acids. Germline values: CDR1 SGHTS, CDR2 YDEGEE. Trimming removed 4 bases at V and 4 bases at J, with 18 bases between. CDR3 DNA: TGTGCCAGCAGCCCTGGGGAGCTTCTAAAAAATCAGCCCCAGCATTTT. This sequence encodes CASSPGELLKNQPQHF.

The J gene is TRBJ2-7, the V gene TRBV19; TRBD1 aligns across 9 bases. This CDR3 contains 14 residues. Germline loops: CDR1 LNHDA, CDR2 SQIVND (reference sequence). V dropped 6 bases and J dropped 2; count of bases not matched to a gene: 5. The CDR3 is CASSNRGLTYEQYF. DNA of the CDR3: TGTGCCAGTAGCAACAGGGGGCTTACCTACGAGCAGTACTTC.

CDR3 in amino acids: CASNHGGYNQPQHF. In nucleotides, the CDR3 is TGTGCCAGTAACCATGGGGGGTACAATCAGCCCCAGCATTTT. This chain joins TRBV19 and TRBJ1-5, with D perhaps matching TRBD1 (5 bases). This CDR3 spans 14 amino acids. The ends were cut back, 7 bases at V and 3 bases at J, with 13 bases in the middle. The germline CDR1 and CDR2 sequences are LNHDA and SQIVND (reference sequence).

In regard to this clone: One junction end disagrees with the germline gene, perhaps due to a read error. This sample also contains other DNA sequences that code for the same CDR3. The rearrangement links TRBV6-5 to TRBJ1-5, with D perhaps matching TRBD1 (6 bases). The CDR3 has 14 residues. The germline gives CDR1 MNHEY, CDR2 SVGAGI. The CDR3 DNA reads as TGCGCCAGCAGTTTTTTACAGGGTGATCAGCCCCAGCATTTT. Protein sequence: CASSFLQGDQPQHF.

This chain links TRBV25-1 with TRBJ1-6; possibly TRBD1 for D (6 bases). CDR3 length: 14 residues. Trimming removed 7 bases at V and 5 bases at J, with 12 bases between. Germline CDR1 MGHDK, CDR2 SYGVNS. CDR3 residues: CASNPTGDNSPLHF. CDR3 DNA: TGTGCCAGCAATCCGACAGGCGATAATTCACCCCTCCACTTT.

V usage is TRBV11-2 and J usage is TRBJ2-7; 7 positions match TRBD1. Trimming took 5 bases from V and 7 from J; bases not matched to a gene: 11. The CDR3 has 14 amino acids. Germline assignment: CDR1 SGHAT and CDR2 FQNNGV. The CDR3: CASSRRGLNEEQYF. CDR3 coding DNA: TGTGCCAGCAGCCGCAGGGGGTTGAATGAGGAGCAGTACTTC.

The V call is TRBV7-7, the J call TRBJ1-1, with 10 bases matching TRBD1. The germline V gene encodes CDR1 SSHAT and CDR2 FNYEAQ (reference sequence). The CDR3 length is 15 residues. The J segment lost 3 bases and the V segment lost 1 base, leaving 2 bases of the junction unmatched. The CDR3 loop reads CASSLGGQGHTEAFF. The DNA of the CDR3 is TGTGCCAGCAGCTTAGGGGGACAGGGGCACACTGAAGCTTTCTTT.

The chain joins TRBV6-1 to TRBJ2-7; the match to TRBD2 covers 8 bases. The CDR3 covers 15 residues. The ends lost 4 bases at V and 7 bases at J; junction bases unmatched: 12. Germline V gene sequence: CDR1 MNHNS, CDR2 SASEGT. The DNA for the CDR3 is TGTGCCAGCAGTGTCTTAGCGGGGCCTCCGGGGGAGCAGTACTTC. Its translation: CASSVLAGPPGEQYF.

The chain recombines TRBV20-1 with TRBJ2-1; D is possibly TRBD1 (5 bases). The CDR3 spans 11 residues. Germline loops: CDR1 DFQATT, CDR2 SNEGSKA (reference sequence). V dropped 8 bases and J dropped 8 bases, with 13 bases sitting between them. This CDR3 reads CSRSIRDEQFF. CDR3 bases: TGCAGTCGTAGCATCAGGGATGAGCAGTTCTTC.

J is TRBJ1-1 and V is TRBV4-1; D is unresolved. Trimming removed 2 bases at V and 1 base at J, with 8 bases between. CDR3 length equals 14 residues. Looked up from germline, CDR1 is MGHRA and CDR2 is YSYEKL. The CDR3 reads CASSQPRSNTEAFF. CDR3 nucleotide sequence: TGCGCCAGCAGCCAACCCAGGTCGAACACTGAAGCTTTCTTT.

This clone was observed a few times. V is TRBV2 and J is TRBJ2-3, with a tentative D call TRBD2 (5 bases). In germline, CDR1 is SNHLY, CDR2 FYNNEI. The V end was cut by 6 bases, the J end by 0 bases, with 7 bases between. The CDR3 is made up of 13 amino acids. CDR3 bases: TGTGCCAGCAGACGAGGGAGCACAGATACGCAGTATTTT. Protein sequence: CASRRGSTDTQYF.

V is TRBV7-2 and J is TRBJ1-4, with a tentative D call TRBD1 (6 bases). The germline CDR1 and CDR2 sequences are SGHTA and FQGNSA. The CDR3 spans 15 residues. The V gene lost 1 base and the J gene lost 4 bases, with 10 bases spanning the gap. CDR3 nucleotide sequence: TGTGCCAGCAGCTTAGGGACAGTTGTTAATGAAAAACTGTTTTTT. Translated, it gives CASSLGTVVNEKLFF.

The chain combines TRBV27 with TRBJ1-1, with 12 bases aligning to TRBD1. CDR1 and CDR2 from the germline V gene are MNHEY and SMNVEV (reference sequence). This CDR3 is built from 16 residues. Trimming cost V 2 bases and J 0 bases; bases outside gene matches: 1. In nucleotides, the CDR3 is TGTGCCAGCAGTTTAAGGGACAGGGGGCTGAACACTGAAGCTTTCTTT. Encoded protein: CASSLRDRGLNTEAFF.

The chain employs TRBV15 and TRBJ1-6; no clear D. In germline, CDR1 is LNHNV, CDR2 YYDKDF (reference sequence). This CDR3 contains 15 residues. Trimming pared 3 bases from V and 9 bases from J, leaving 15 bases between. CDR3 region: CATSSGLELSSPLHF. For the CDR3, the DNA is TGTGCCACCAGCAGTGGGTTGGAGTTGAGTTCACCCCTCCACTTT.

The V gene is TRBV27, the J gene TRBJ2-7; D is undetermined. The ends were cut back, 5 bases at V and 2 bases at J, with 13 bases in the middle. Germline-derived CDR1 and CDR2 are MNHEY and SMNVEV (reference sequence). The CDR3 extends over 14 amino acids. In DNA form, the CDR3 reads TGTGCCAGCAGTCCAACACAGAGCACCTACGAGCAGTACTTC. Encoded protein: CASSPTQSTYEQYF.

The CDR3 DNA is TGTGCCAGCAGCGCGGGACAGGGGAATGAAAAACTGTTTTTT. Translating it yields CASSAGQGNEKLFF. The chain carries TRBV9 and TRBJ1-4; 10 positions match TRBD1. V lost 3 bases to trimming and J lost 5 bases; unmatched junction nucleotides: 1. Germline CDR1 reads SGDLS; CDR2 reads YYNGEE. The CDR3 is 14 residues long.

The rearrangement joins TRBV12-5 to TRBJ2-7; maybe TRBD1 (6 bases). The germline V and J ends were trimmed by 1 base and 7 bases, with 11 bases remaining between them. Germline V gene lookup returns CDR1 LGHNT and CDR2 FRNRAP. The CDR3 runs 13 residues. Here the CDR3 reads CASGLGWGREQYF. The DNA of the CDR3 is TGTGCTAGTGGTTTGGGGTGGGGGCGGGAGCAGTACTTC.

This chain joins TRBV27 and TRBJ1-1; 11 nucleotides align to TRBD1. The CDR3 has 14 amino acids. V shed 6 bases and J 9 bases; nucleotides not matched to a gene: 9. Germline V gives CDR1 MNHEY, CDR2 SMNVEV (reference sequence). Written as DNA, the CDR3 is TGTGCCAGCAGCCGACCTGGACAGGGGGCACAAGCTTTCTTT. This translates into CASSRPGQGAQAFF.

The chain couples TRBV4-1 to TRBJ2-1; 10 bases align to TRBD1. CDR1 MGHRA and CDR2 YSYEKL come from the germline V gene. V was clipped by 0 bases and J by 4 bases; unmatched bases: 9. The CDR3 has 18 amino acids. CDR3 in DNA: TGCGCCAGCAGCCAAGAATTTCATGGGACAGGGGTATACAATGAGCAGTTCTTC. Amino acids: CASSQEFHGTGVYNEQFF.

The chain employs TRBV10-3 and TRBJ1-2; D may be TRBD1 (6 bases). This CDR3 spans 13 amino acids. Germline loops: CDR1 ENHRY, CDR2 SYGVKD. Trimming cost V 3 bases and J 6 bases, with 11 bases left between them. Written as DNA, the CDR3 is TGTGCCATCAGTGAACAGGGAGCGGATGGCTACACCTTC. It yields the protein CAISEQGADGYTF.

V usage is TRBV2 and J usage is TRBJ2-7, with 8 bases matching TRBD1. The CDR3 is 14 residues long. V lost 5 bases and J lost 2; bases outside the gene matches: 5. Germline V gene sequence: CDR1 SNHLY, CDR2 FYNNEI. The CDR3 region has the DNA TGTGCCAGCAGTAGGACAGGGAGCACCTACGAGCAGTACTTC. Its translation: CASSRTGSTYEQYF.

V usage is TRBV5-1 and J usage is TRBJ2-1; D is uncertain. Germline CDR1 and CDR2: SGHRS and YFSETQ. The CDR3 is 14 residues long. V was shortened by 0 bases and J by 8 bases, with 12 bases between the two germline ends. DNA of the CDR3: TGCGCCAGCAGCTTGGGATCTTCGCCGGATGAGCAGTTCTTC. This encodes CASSLGSSPDEQFF.

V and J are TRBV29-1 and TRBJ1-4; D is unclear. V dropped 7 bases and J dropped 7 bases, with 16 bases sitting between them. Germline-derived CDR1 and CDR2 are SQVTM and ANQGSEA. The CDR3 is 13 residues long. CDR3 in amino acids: CSGAGGMGEKLFF. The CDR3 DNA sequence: TGCAGCGGCGCCGGAGGGATGGGTGAAAAACTGTTTTTT.

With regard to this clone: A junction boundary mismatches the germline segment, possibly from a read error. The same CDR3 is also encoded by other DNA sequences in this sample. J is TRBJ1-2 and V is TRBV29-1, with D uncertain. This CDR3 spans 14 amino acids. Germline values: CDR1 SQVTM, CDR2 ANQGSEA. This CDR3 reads CSVEVRGSNYGYTF. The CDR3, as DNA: TGCAGTGTTGAAGTTAGAGGGAGCAACTATGGCTACACCTTC.

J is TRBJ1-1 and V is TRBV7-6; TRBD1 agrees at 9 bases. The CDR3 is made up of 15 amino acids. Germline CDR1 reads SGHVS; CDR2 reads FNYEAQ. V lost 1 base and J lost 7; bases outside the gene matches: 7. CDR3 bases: TGTGCCAGCAGCTTAGGCGAGACAGGGGGGCGTGAAGCTTTCTTT. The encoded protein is CASSLGETGGREAFF.